One sample yielded the 17 T cell receptor beta chains listed below, sequenced in a study of technical replicates of blood from four donors. Libraries were prepared by immunoSEQ multiplex PCR; TCRdb keeps only in-frame clonotypes and omits some of them. The sample lists tens of thousands of clones; about 91% were seen once. Sample: T cells isolated from PBMCs. These receptors came from a human donor in good health.

The rearrangement links TRBV11-3 to TRBJ2-7; D remains ambiguous. The germline CDR1 and CDR2 sequences are SGHNT and YENEEA. CDR3 length equals 12 residues. V lost 5 bases, J lost 6 bases, and 11 bases lay in between. CDR3 loop: CASSQTQREQYF. The CDR3 DNA reads as TGTGCCAGCAGCCAGACACAACGCGAGCAGTACTTC.

This chain connects TRBV10-1 to TRBJ2-7; D is possibly TRBD2 (6 bases). V was shortened by 5 bases and J by 7 bases, with 15 bases between the two germline ends. CDR1 is WNHNN and CDR2 is SYGVQD in the germline V gene (reference sequence). The CDR3 is 13 residues long. DNA of the CDR3: TGCGCCAGCAGTCGTTCTACCGCGGGGGAGCAGTACTTC. Its protein is CASSRSTAGEQYF.

In this sample, this clone turned up once. The chain recombines TRBV28 with TRBJ2-5; D is ambiguous. The germline CDR1 and CDR2 sequences are MDHEN and SYDVKM. The CDR3 is 15 amino acids. Trimming removed 2 bases at V and 2 bases at J, with 12 bases between. The CDR3 sequence is CASSLAGRQQETQYF. The CDR3 DNA reads as TGTGCCAGCAGTTTAGCCGGCAGGCAACAAGAGACCCAGTACTTC.

The rearrangement joins TRBV2 to TRBJ2-3; 7 bases match TRBD2. This CDR3 is built from 15 residues. Per the germline V gene, CDR1 is SNHLY and CDR2 is FYNNEI. V was pared by 7 bases and J by 5 bases, with 12 bases of the junction left unmatched. The CDR3: CASTGTTGRKDTQYF. The CDR3 nucleotides are TGTGCCAGCACGGGGACCACCGGGAGGAAAGATACGCAGTATTTT.

V gene TRBV27 combines with J gene TRBJ1-2; D not certain. Deletions cut 0 bases from V and 5 bases from J, with 10 bases between. The length of the CDR3 is 14 residues. Germline V gives CDR1 MNHEY, CDR2 SMNVEV (reference sequence). Here the CDR3 reads CASSLSIAEYGYTF. The CDR3 DNA reads TGTGCCAGCAGTTTATCGATCGCGGAGTATGGCTACACCTTC.

CDR3 protein: CASSAGLWLGSGELFF. DNA of the CDR3: TGCGCCAGCAGTGCGGGACTATGGTTGGGGAGCGGGGAGCTGTTTTTT. The chain joins TRBV10-1 to TRBJ2-2, with 7 nucleotides matching TRBD2. CDR1 and CDR2 (germline): WNHNN, SYGVQD (reference sequence). This CDR3 contains 16 residues. After removal of 4 bases from V and 7 bases from J, the junction contained 12 bases not matched to a gene.

The chain joins TRBV29-1 to TRBJ1-1, with a possible D match to TRBD1 (6 bases). Trimming pared 0 bases from V and 4 bases from J, leaving 12 bases between. The CDR3 consists of 14 residues. In germline, CDR1 is SQVTM, CDR2 ANQGSEA. In DNA, the CDR3 is TGCAGCGTTGAAGACTTACAGGGTGGCACTGAAGCTTTCTTT. Translating gives CSVEDLQGGTEAFF.

This chain uses TRBV19 with TRBJ2-1, with D perhaps TRBD2 (5 bases). The CDR3 is 17 amino acids. CDR1 and CDR2 (germline): LNHDA, SQIVND (reference sequence). V was trimmed by 11 bases and J by 3 bases, leaving 26 bases between them. The CDR3 spells CASVPATGNKGYNEQFF. Here the CDR3 DNA reads TGTGCCTCAGTCCCCGCGACGGGGAATAAGGGCTACAATGAGCAGTTCTTC. The full variable domain, completed using reference TRBV19 and TRBJ2-1, is DGGITQSPKYLFRKEGQNVTLSCEQNLNHDAMYWYRQDPGQGLRLIYYSQIVNDFQKGDIAEGYSVSREKKESFPLTVTSAQKNPTAFYLCASVPATGNKGYNEQFFGPGTRLTVL.

This clone was found once. V and J are TRBV11-2 and TRBJ2-5; 11 bases are shared with TRBD2. The V segment lost 5 bases and the J segment 2 bases; nucleotides outside the gene matches: 10. This CDR3 spans 17 amino acids. The germline V gene has CDR1 SGHAT and CDR2 FQNNGV. The CDR3 DNA reads TGTGCCAGCAGCAAAGGGACTAGCGGAGTGGGGCAAGAGACCCAGTACTTC. It specifies CASSKGTSGVGQETQYF.

The chain employs TRBV5-1 and TRBJ2-7; D may be TRBD2 (5 bases). The V gene's germline CDR1 is SGHRS and CDR2 YFSETQ. Trimming left V 4 bases short and J 8 bases short, with 10 bases between. The CDR3 has 11 residues. CDR3 amino acids: CASSPGSKQYF. The DNA for the CDR3 is TGCGCCAGCAGCCCGGGGAGCAAGCAGTACTTC.

The DNA for the CDR3 is TGTGCCATCAGTGAGGGGAGACAGGGACTCAACGAGCAGTACTTC. Translation: CAISEGRQGLNEQYF. The chain uses TRBV10-3 and TRBJ2-7; a possible D gene is TRBD1 (7 bases). The CDR3 spans 15 residues. Germline V lookup: CDR1 ENHRY, CDR2 SYGVKD. Trimming left V 2 bases short and J 5 bases short, with 16 bases between.

The rearrangement joins TRBV4-1 to TRBJ1-2; TRBD1 might be the D (6 bases). The CDR3 length is 17 residues. From germline, CDR1 is MGHRA and CDR2 YSYEKL. Trimming shortened V by 2 bases and J by 3 bases, and 19 bases separated the two germline ends. The CDR3 region has the DNA TGCGCCAGCAGCCAAAGGGAGGGGGTACTCCAGGACTATGGCTACACCTTC. Translation: CASSQREGVLQDYGYTF.

The chain joins TRBV10-3 to TRBJ2-5; the D gene is possibly TRBD2 (5 bases). V was pared by 6 bases and J by 1 base, with 12 bases between. The germline V gene encodes CDR1 ENHRY and CDR2 SYGVKD. This CDR3 comprises 14 residues. For the CDR3, the DNA is TGTGCCATCAGGGAATCGGGGATCCAAGAGACCCAGTACTTC. As protein: CAIRESGIQETQYF.

The genes are TRBV30 and TRBJ1-4; tentatively, D is TRBD1 (6 bases). The CDR3 spans 16 residues. CDR1 and CDR2 from the germline V gene are GTSNPN and SVGIG (reference sequence). V was trimmed by 0 bases and J by 3 bases, leaving 14 bases between them. The CDR3, as DNA: TGTGCCTGGAGTGTACGGGGAGGGGGTTCTAATGAAAAACTGTTTTTT. Its translation: CAWSVRGGGSNEKLFF.

The chain is built from TRBV10-3 and TRBJ2-7; TRBD1 matches at 9 bases. Looked up from germline, CDR1 is ENHRY and CDR2 is SYGVKD. Trimming took 7 bases from V and 3 from J; bases not matched to a gene: 10. CDR3 length: 15 residues. The CDR3 bases are TGTGCCATCACCTCCGGGACAGGGAATTTCTACGAGCAGTACTTC. Its protein product is CAITSGTGNFYEQYF.

The chain carries TRBV19 and TRBJ2-2; D is undetermined. Germline V gene sequence: CDR1 LNHDA, CDR2 SQIVND (reference sequence). The CDR3 consists of 14 residues. V was clipped by 2 bases and J by 4 bases, with 8 bases between them. The CDR3 reads CASSINMATGELFF. The CDR3, as DNA: TGTGCCAGTAGTATAAACATGGCCACCGGGGAGCTGTTTTTT.

This chain links TRBV6-6 with TRBJ2-7, with 8 bases matching TRBD2. The trim removed 5 bases at V and 5 bases at J, leaving 11 bases unmatched. Germline-derived CDR1 and CDR2 are MNHNY and SVGAGI (reference sequence). This CDR3 contains 15 residues. CDR3 nucleotide sequence: TGTGCCAGCAGTCAGACTGAGGAGCGGGGGCACGAGCAGTACTTC. Protein: CASSQTEERGHEQYF.